The T cell receptor beta chain described here comes from a study of blood T cell repertoires in COVID-19. As for the study in general: T cells, B-cell-depleted T cells, or PBMCs provided the cDNA or gDNA that served as material.

Produced via immunoSEQ multiplex PCR; TCRdb's table is partial and in-frame only. Of some 200,000 clones listed, roughly 80% are singletons. Study members were between roughly 18 and 90 years old and lived in 20 to 25 US regions. Participant-reported clinical history was the basis for cohort assignment. Donors in Cohort 3 counted as recovered after two negative PCRs, clearance, or symptom resolution. The V and J ends lost 1 base and 7 bases respectively, with 20 bases between them. This CDR3 is built from 16 residues. Germline lookup yields CDR1 SGHKS and CDR2 YYEKEE (reference sequence). Sequencing was performed on PBMCs or T cells enriched from blood (not recorded which). The source is a man aged 35 to 55 who had recovered from COVID-19. V and J are TRBV5-5 and TRBJ1-2; D remains ambiguous. CDR3 nucleotide sequence: TGTGCCAGCAGCTTGTACGGAGGGCTCGAGGCTGGTGGCTACACCTTC. This sequence encodes CASSLYGGLEAGGYTF.